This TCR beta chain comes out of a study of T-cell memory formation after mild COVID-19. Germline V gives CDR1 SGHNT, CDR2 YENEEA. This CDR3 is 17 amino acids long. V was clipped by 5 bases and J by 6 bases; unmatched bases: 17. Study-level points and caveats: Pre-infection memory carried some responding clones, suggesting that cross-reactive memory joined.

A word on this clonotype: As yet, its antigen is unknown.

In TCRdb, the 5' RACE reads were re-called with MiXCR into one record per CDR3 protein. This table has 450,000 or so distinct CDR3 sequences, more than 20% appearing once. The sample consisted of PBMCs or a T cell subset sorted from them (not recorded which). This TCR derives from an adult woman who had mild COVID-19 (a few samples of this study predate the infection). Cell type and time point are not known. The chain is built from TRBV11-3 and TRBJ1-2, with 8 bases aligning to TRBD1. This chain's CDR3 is CASSPRGAGGDKNGYTF. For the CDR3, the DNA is TGTGCCAGCAGCCCGAGGGGGGCAGGGGGCGATAAGAATGGCTACACCTTC.